Following are 18 T cell receptor beta chains from one sample sequenced in a study of cytomegalovirus exposure and HLA in healthy donors. 13 Jbeta primers and 60 Vbeta primers were used for the PCR. Measured with immunoSEQ multiplex PCR; TCRdb has only the in-frame clones, and not every one. Seen here are about 140,000 clones, 60% to 80% observed once, and the top ten hold 4.5% to 6%. The sequenced sample consisted of PBMCs. These receptor sequences come from a woman aged 45-65 years in good health and CMV-seronegative.

The rearrangement links TRBV2 to TRBJ1-5; 8 bases align to TRBD1. The CDR3 has 18 residues. The V segment lost 1 base and the J segment 4 bases; nucleotides outside the gene matches: 12. CDR1 and CDR2 (germline): SNHLY, FYNNEI. CDR3: CASSEVPRGPNPNQPQHF. The CDR3, as DNA: TGTGCCAGCAGTGAAGTCCCCAGGGGGCCCAACCCGAATCAGCCCCAGCATTTT. Supplemented by reference TRBV2 and TRBJ1-5, the full variable domain reads EPEVTQTPSHQVTQMGQEVILRCVPISNHLYFYWYRQILGQKVEFLVSFYNNEISEKSEIFDDQFSVERPDGSNFTLKIRSTKLEDSAMYFCASSEVPRGPNPNQPQHFGDGTRLSIL.

The CDR3 DNA sequence: TGTGCCAGTACCGACGATGGCAGCCCCTTGAGGGGCAATCAGCCCCAGCATTTT. Amino acids: CASTDDGSPLRGNQPQHF. The chain carries TRBV19 and TRBJ1-5; D not resolved. The CDR3 runs 18 residues. Trimming left V 7 bases short and J 2 bases short, with 24 bases between. CDR1 and CDR2 from the germline V gene are LNHDA and SQIVND (reference sequence). The variable domain in full, completed from reference TRBV19 and TRBJ1-5, reads DGGITQSPKYLFRKEGQNVTLSCEQNLNHDAMYWYRQDPGQGLRLIYYSQIVNDFQKGDIAEGYSVSREKKESFPLTVTSAQKNPTAFYLCASTDDGSPLRGNQPQHFGDGTRLSIL.

This clone was recorded only once. The CDR3 region is CASTQTGTGYGYTF. In nucleotides, the CDR3 is TGTGCCAGCACTCAGACAGGGACGGGATATGGCTACACCTTC. The V call is TRBV2, the J call TRBJ1-2; 7 bases are shared with TRBD1. The CDR3 totals 14 residues. Trimming cost V 7 bases and J 5 bases; bases outside gene matches: 10. Germline CDR1 is SNHLY and CDR2 is FYNNEI.

This chain joins TRBV20-1 and TRBJ2-7; D is uncertain. The germline CDR1 and CDR2 sequences are DFQATT and SNEGSKA (reference sequence). V was cut by 6 bases and J by 2 bases, with 8 bases left in between. This CDR3 is 11 amino acids long. CDR3 sequence (DNA): TGCAGTGCCACCGACACCTACGAGCAGTACTTC. It specifies CSATDTYEQYF.

Concerning this clone itself: Other nucleotide sequences in the sample specify the same CDR3. CDR3 in DNA: TGCGCCAGCAGCCCAGGCTACGAGCAGTACTTC. The encoded protein is CASSPGYEQYF. The V and J genes are TRBV5-1 and TRBJ2-7; no reliable D call. V was trimmed by 4 bases and J by 3 bases, leaving 5 bases between them. Germline values: CDR1 SGHRS, CDR2 YFSETQ. This CDR3 comprises 11 residues.

This clone appeared a few times. The V and J genes are TRBV11-2 and TRBJ1-1; 8 positions match TRBD1. The germline gives CDR1 SGHAT, CDR2 FQNNGV. The V and J ends lost 2 bases and 2 bases, in that order; junction bases with no gene match: 1. The CDR3 totals 14 residues. CDR3 bases: TGTGCCAGCAGCTTATCAGGGGGCAACACTGAAGCTTTCTTT. Its translation is CASSLSGGNTEAFF.

The V call is TRBV28, the J call TRBJ1-1; TRBD1 matches 8 bases. Germline V gene sequence: CDR1 MDHEN, CDR2 SYDVKM. This CDR3 has 14 amino acids. The ends lost 5 bases at V and 4 bases at J; junction bases unmatched: 6. CDR3 in DNA: TGTGCCAGCAGTCTACAGGGGGATGGCACTGAAGCTTTCTTT. Its protein product is CASSLQGDGTEAFF.

This clone was picked up a small number of times. The gene calls are TRBV6-4 and TRBJ1-4; TRBD1 matches at 9 bases. The CDR3 is made up of 16 amino acids. Trimming took 3 bases from V and 8 from J; bases not matched to a gene: 10. The germline gives CDR1 MRHNA, CDR2 SNTAGT. For the CDR3, the DNA is TGTGCCAGCAGTGAACTACCGGGACAGGGACGAGAAAAACTGTTTTTT. Residues: CASSELPGQGREKLFF.

The chain is built from TRBV5-4 and TRBJ2-3, with TRBD2 identical over 9 bases. Germline V gene lookup returns CDR1 SGHNT and CDR2 YYREEE (reference sequence). The V gene end was trimmed by 0 bases and the J gene end by 1 base; junction bases not matched to a gene: 9. This CDR3 comprises 18 residues. The DNA for the CDR3 is TGTGCCAGCAGCTTGGCTGCTCGGCGGGGGGGCGGCACAGATACGCAGTATTTT. This codes for CASSLAARRGGGTDTQYF.

This clone showed up just once. V gene TRBV10-1 combines with J gene TRBJ2-3, with D possibly TRBD1 on 6 matching bases. CDR1 is WNHNN and CDR2 is SYGVQD in the germline V gene (reference sequence). The CDR3 is 15 amino acids. Trimming cost V 0 bases and J 4 bases, with 11 bases left between them. The CDR3 is CASSESTGQADTQYF. In DNA, the CDR3 is TGCGCCAGCAGTGAGTCGACAGGACAAGCAGATACGCAGTATTTT.

This chain uses TRBV19 with TRBJ1-3; 9 nucleotides agree with TRBD1. The CDR3 spans 15 residues. CDR1 and CDR2 from the germline V gene are LNHDA and SQIVND (reference sequence). Trimming removed 5 bases from V and 3 bases from J; junction bases left unmatched: 5. CDR3 nucleotides: TGTGCCAGTAGTGAACAGGGGGCGAGTGGAAACACCATATATTTT. It encodes CASSEQGASGNTIYF.

This chain uses TRBV29-1 with TRBJ2-3; the match to TRBD1 covers 10 bases. The length of the CDR3 is 15 residues. With 7 bases clipped from V and 5 bases from J, the junction kept 12 bases outside the gene matches. The germline CDR1 and CDR2 sequences are SQVTM and ANQGSEA. The DNA for the CDR3 is TGCAGCGCCCGCCCGGGACAGGGGCATGGAGATACGCAGTATTTT. Its translation is CSARPGQGHGDTQYF.

The rearrangement joins TRBV7-6 to TRBJ2-7; possible D gene TRBD1, 7 bases. CDR1 SGHVS and CDR2 FNYEAQ come from the germline V gene. The V and J ends lost 0 bases and 13 bases respectively, with 16 bases between them. This CDR3 has 13 amino acids. The CDR3 region is CASSLAQGGSRYF. The DNA of the CDR3 is TGTGCCAGCAGCTTAGCGCAGGGGGGATCTAGATACTTC.

This clone was detected a few times. The chain couples TRBV12-5 to TRBJ2-3, with 7 positions matching TRBD1. The CDR3 is 14 amino acids. Germline V gives CDR1 LGHNT, CDR2 FRNRAP. Germline trimming cut 7 bases from V and 5 bases from J; bases unmatched to any gene: 9. CDR3 nucleotide sequence: TGTGCTAGTGTTCAGCAGGGGGTAAAAGATACGCAGTATTTT. This translates into CASVQQGVKDTQYF.

The chain couples TRBV6-1 to TRBJ2-7; tentatively, D is TRBD2 (6 bases). V dropped 3 bases and J dropped 1 base, with 10 bases sitting between them. CDR3 size: 14 residues. Germline V gene sequence: CDR1 MNHNS, CDR2 SASEGT. This CDR3 is CASSDGDSSYEQYF. The CDR3 nucleotides are TGTGCCAGCAGTGATGGGGACTCTTCCTACGAGCAGTACTTC.

V and J are TRBV2 and TRBJ1-2; D may be TRBD1 (6 bases). The CDR3 runs 13 residues. Germline CDR1 is SNHLY and CDR2 is FYNNEI. Trimming pared 2 bases from V and 8 bases from J, leaving 12 bases between. CDR3 sequence (DNA): TGTGCCAGCAGTGAACGCACAGGGTGGGGCTACACCTTC. Translation gives CASSERTGWGYTF.

This chain connects TRBV13 to TRBJ2-1, with 10 bases identical to TRBD2. The V segment lost 0 bases and the J segment 8 bases; nucleotides outside the gene matches: 7. Per germline, CDR1 PRHDT and CDR2 FYEKMQ (reference sequence). This CDR3 spans 16 amino acids. CDR3 residues: CASSLGRSGGAHEQFF. DNA for the CDR3: TGTGCCAGCAGCTTAGGCCGGAGCGGGGGGGCCCATGAGCAGTTCTTC.

This clone was counted a single time. This chain links TRBV19 with TRBJ2-7, with 8 nucleotides matching TRBD2. This CDR3 contains 15 residues. The germline V gene encodes CDR1 LNHDA and CDR2 SQIVND (reference sequence). V was pared by 4 bases and J by 2 bases, with 7 bases of the junction left unmatched. The DNA of the CDR3 is TGTGCCAGTAGTAAAATTAGCGGGGCTACCTACGAGCAGTACTTC. Its translation: CASSKISGATYEQYF.